Listed below are T cell receptor beta chains from one sample, sequenced in a study of cytomegalovirus exposure and HLA in healthy donors. Produced via immunoSEQ multiplex PCR; TCRdb's table is partial and in-frame only. The sample has around 61,000 clones; about 79% are singletons. Sequencing was done on a sample of PBMCs. The receptor source for this set is a man aged 35-49 years in good health and CMV-seronegative. Both conserved end residues are part of each CDR3. A D gene is named only where the DNA matches it firmly. Size tells how often a clone was seen (once, few, many) or the class of an expanded clone, and some rows leave it out.

j_gene: TRBJ2-7; d_gene: TRBD1; abundance: NA; v_gene: TRBV7-8; CDR3nt: TGTGCCAGCAGCCTCGGGGACAGCTCCTACGAGCAGTACTTC; CDR3aa: CASSLGDSSYEQYF
j_gene: TRBJ1-4; d_gene: TRBD1; abundance: NA; v_gene: TRBV19; CDR3nt: TGTGCCAGTAGCCCCGACAGGGGGCTGGCTAATGAAAAACTGTTTTTT; CDR3aa: CASSPDRGLANEKLFF
j_gene: TRBJ1-3; d_gene: NA; abundance: NA; v_gene: TRBV7-2; CDR3nt: TGTGCCAGCAGCTATAGACAGGTTTCTGGAAACACCATATATTTT; CDR3aa: CASSYRQVSGNTIYF
j_gene: TRBJ1-4; d_gene: NA; abundance: NA; v_gene: TRBV19; CDR3nt: TGTGCCAGTAGTATTGCGGCCCAGGGGCGTGAAAAACTGTTTTTT; CDR3aa: CASSIAAQGREKLFF
j_gene: TRBJ1-1; d_gene: NA; abundance: NA; v_gene: TRBV9; CDR3nt: TGTGCCAGCAGCCCCCAGGGCACTGAAGCTTTCTTT; CDR3aa: CASSPQGTEAFF
j_gene: TRBJ1-2; d_gene: TRBD1; abundance: few; v_gene: TRBV6-5; CDR3nt: TGTGCCAGCAGTTATCAAGGGGGCGCTGGGGATGGCTACACCTTC; CDR3aa: CASSYQGGAGDGYTF
j_gene: TRBJ1-2; d_gene: NA; abundance: NA; v_gene: TRBV6-1; CDR3nt: TGTGCCAGCAGTGAGGCGGGAGACTATGGCTACACCTTC; CDR3aa: CASSEAGDYGYTF
j_gene: TRBJ2-1; d_gene: TRBD1; abundance: few; v_gene: TRBV9; CDR3nt: TGTGCCAGCAGCGTGAGACAGGGGGGAGTCGGAGACAATGAGCAGTTCTTC; CDR3aa: CASSVRQGGVGDNEQFF
j_gene: TRBJ1-5; d_gene: NA; abundance: NA; v_gene: TRBV11-3; CDR3nt: TGTGCCAGCAGCTCCCGGGACAATCAGCCCCAGCATTTT; CDR3aa: CASSSRDNQPQHF
j_gene: TRBJ2-2; d_gene: TRBD1; abundance: NA; v_gene: TRBV5-4; CDR3nt: TGTGCCAGCAGTACCACACCCGGGACAGGAAACACCGGGGAGCTGTTTTTT; CDR3aa: CASSTTPGTGNTGELFF
j_gene: TRBJ2-4; d_gene: TRBD1; abundance: NA; v_gene: TRBV5-4; CDR3nt: TGTGCCAGCAATGCTGGACAGGGCGAATCCAAAAACATTCAGTACTTC; CDR3aa: CASNAGQGESKNIQYF
j_gene: TRBJ1-3; d_gene: TRBD1; abundance: once; v_gene: TRBV4-1; CDR3nt: TGCGCCAGCAGCCAGAATACAGGGGGCTCGGGAAACACCATATATTTT; CDR3aa: CASSQNTGGSGNTIYF
j_gene: TRBJ1-5; d_gene: NA; abundance: NA; v_gene: TRBV28; CDR3nt: TGTGCCAGCAGATCCCAGGGGCCCAATCAGCCCCAGCATTTT; CDR3aa: CASRSQGPNQPQHF
j_gene: TRBJ1-1; d_gene: NA; abundance: NA; v_gene: TRBV5-1; CDR3nt: TGCGCCAGCAGCCGCACGACAGGCATGAACACTGAAGCTTTCTTT; CDR3aa: CASSRTTGMNTEAFF
j_gene: TRBJ1-5; d_gene: NA; abundance: NA; v_gene: TRBV27; CDR3nt: TGTGCCAGCAGTCCACGGGGACAATTGGTTCAGCCCCAGCATTTT; CDR3aa: CASSPRGQLVQPQHF
j_gene: TRBJ1-6; d_gene: NA; abundance: NA; v_gene: TRBV19; CDR3nt: TGTGCCAGTAGGTTGGGAGTCAATTCACCCCTCCACTTT; CDR3aa: CASRLGVNSPLHF
j_gene: TRBJ1-6; d_gene: NA; abundance: NA; v_gene: TRBV9; CDR3nt: TGTGCCAGCAGCGGCAGGGGTGGTTCACCCCTCCACTTT; CDR3aa: CASSGRGGSPLHF
j_gene: TRBJ1-2; d_gene: TRBD1; abundance: NA; v_gene: TRBV7-9; CDR3nt: TGTGCCAGCAGTCCGGACAGGGCCTATGGCTACACCTTC; CDR3aa: CASSPDRAYGYTF
j_gene: TRBJ2-5; d_gene: TRBD2; abundance: NA; v_gene: TRBV5-1; CDR3nt: TGCGCCAGCAGCTTGAAGCTAGCGGGGGGCCTAGGGGTCCAAGAGACCCAGTACTTC; CDR3aa: CASSLKLAGGLGVQETQYF
j_gene: TRBJ1-1; d_gene: NA; abundance: NA; v_gene: TRBV4-3; CDR3nt: TGCGCCAGCAGCCAAGACCTTCCCGGGTCCCTGGGGAACACTGAAGCTTTCTTT; CDR3aa: CASSQDLPGSLGNTEAFF
j_gene: TRBJ1-2; d_gene: NA; abundance: few; v_gene: TRBV6-1; CDR3nt: TGTGCCAGCAGTAAACCGGACAGCTCATATGGCTACACCTTC; CDR3aa: CASSKPDSSYGYTF
j_gene: TRBJ1-1; d_gene: NA; abundance: NA; v_gene: TRBV15; CDR3nt: TGTGCCACCAGCAGAGATCAGGGACAAACTAACACTGAAGCTTTCTTT; CDR3aa: CATSRDQGQTNTEAFF
j_gene: TRBJ1-1; d_gene: NA; abundance: NA; v_gene: TRBV25-1; CDR3nt: TGTGCCAGCATTCCCTTTGGGGGCATGGGAGCTTTCTTT; CDR3aa: CASIPFGGMGAFF
j_gene: TRBJ2-5; d_gene: TRBD1; abundance: NA; v_gene: TRBV11-3; CDR3nt: TGTGCCAGCAGCTTTCGACAGGGGGGTAGAGAGACCCAGTACTTC; CDR3aa: CASSFRQGGRETQYF
j_gene: TRBJ2-7; d_gene: NA; abundance: few; v_gene: TRBV6-1; CDR3nt: TGTGCCAGCAGTGAAGGGGACAATCGCTACGAGCAGTACTTC; CDR3aa: CASSEGDNRYEQYF
j_gene: TRBJ1-4; d_gene: NA; abundance: NA; v_gene: TRBV6-5; CDR3nt: TGTGCCAGCACCGAACGGGGGTTAACTGGAGAAAAACTGTTTTTT; CDR3aa: CASTERGLTGEKLFF
j_gene: TRBJ2-3; d_gene: TRBD2; abundance: NA; v_gene: TRBV6-1; CDR3nt: TGTGCCAGCAGTGCCCCTAGCGGGGTTGGAGATACGCAGTATTTT; CDR3aa: CASSAPSGVGDTQYF